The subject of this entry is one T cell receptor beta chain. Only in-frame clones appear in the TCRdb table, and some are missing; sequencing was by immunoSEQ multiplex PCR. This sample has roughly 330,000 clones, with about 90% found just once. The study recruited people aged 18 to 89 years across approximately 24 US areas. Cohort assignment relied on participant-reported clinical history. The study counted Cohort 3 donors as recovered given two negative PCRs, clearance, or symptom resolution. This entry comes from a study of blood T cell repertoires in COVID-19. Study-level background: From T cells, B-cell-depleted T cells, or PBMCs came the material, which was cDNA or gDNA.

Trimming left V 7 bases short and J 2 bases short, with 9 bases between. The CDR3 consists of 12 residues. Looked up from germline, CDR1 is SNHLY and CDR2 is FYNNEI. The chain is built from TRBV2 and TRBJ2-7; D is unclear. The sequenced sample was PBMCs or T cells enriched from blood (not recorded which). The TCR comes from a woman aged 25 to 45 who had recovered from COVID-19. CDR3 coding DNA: TGTGCCAGCATGGAGAATACCTACGAGCAGTACTTC. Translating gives CASMENTYEQYF.